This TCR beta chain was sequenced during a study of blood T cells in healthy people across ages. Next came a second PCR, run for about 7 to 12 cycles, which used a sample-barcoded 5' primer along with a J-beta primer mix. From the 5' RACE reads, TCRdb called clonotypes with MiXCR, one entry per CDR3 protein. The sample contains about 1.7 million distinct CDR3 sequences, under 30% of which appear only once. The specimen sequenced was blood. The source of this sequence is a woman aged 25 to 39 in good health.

CDR3 amino acids: CASSSRPAGGPKDTQYF. In DNA form, the CDR3 reads TGCGCCAGCAGCTCGCGCCCCGCGGGGGGGCCGAAAGATACGCAGTATTTT. The rearrangement joins TRBV4-1 to TRBJ2-3, with 9 bases that match TRBD2. CDR1 is MGHRA and CDR2 is YSYEKL in the germline V gene. The ends lost 5 bases at V and 5 bases at J; junction bases unmatched: 14. The length of the CDR3 is 17 residues.